This record covers a single TCR beta chain. Antigen: not known. Naive and memory CD4+ T cell DNA was deep-sequenced without culture. Here immunoSEQ multiplex PCR was the method, and the copy in TCRdb shows in-frame clones only, minus some. In the table there are more than 30,000 clones, approximately 85% of which are singletons. This sample is drawn from a study of CD4 T cells in relation to SARS-CoV-2 and coronaviruses. Study-level information: Crossreactive spike epitopes shared across donors were mapped to their HLA restriction.

Study-level points and caveats: The cross-reactivity analysis covered only spike protein, not other viral proteins. Samples before the pandemic and after infection were not matched within any donor.

Deletions cut 7 bases from V and 0 bases from J, with 16 bases between. CDR3 length: 17 residues. Germline-derived CDR1 and CDR2 are SNHLY and FYNNEI. The chain couples TRBV2 to TRBJ2-6; the D gene is possibly TRBD2 (6 bases). The sequence was obtained from an adult with COVID-19. Specimen: memory CD4+ T cells from PBMCs. CDR3 residues: CASNRDSQSSGANVLTF. The DNA of the CDR3 is TGTGCCAGCAACCGGGACTCCCAGTCCTCTGGGGCCAACGTCCTGACTTTC. Full variable domain (rest looked up from reference TRBV2 and TRBJ2-6): EPEVTQTPSHQVTQMGQEVILRCVPISNHLYFYWYRQILGQKVEFLVSFYNNEISEKSEIFDDQFSVERPDGSNFTLKIRSTKLEDSAMYFCASNRDSQSSGANVLTFGAGSRLTVL.